Listed below are T cell receptor delta chains from one sample, sequenced in a study of Vδ1+ human thymocytes. TCRdb processed the multiplex PCR reads again with the CATT caller. In the table there are around 56,000 delta-chain clones, about 15% of which are singletons. The material sequenced was Vdelta1+ gamma-delta thymocytes from the thymus. These receptor sequences come from a girl younger than two who had congenital heart surgery. The CDR3 runs from the conserved cysteine through the conserved F or W. The order of the fields is clone size, V gene, CDR3 length, J gene, D gene, CDR3 protein, CDR3 DNA. D genes are given only for firm matches. Size tells how often a clone was seen (once, few, many) or the class of an expanded clone, and some rows leave it out.

few,TRDV1,18,TRDJ1,TRDD3,CALGERKILLGDNRKLIF,TGTGCTCTTGGGGAAAGGAAGATCCTCCTGGGGGATAATCGGAAACTCATCTTT
few,TRDV1,15,TRDJ2,.,CALGEWASVTAQLFF,TGTGCTCTTGGGGAATGGGCGAGCGTGACAGCACAACTCTTCTTT
few,TRDV2,16,TRDJ1,TRDD3,CACDYWGIPPTDKPIF,TGTGCCTGTGACTACTGGGGGATACCCCCTACCGATAAACCCATCTTT
.,TRDV1,21,TRDJ1,TRDD3,CALGEPRVSNYWGIVVDKLIF,TGTGCTCTTGGGGAGCCCAGGGTTTCTAATTACTGGGGGATAGTCGTCGATAAACTCATCTTT
.,TRDV3,19,TRDJ1,TRDD3,CAFWFFWAYWGIPPDKLIF,TGTGCCTTTTGGTTCTTTTGGGCATACTGGGGGATACCTCCCGATAAACTCATCTTT
.,TRDV1,21,TRDJ1,.,CALGARVPLWGSLKYTDKLIF,TGTGCTCTTGGGGCGAGAGTCCCCCTCTGGGGATCCCTCAAGTACACCGATAAACTCATCTTT
few,TRDV1,22,TRDJ1,TRDD3,CALGEIFLLRATGGYARDKLIF,TGTGCTCTTGGGGAAATATTCCTACTTCGGGCTACTGGGGGATACGCTCGGGATAAACTCATCTTT
.,TRDV1,22,TRDJ1,TRDD3,CALGDCTHLKLGDVGDTDKLIF,TGTGCTCTTGGGGATTGCACGCACCTCAAACTGGGGGATGTTGGGGACACCGATAAACTCATCTTT
.,TRDV1,18,TRDJ1,TRDD3,CALGPRHWGIRATDKLIF,TGTGCTCTTGGGCCCCGCCACTGGGGGATACGCGCGACCGATAAACTCATCTTT
.,TRDV1,17,TRDJ1,.,CALGERGATPYTDKLIF,TGTGCTCTTGGGGAACGCGGAGCTACCCCGTACACCGATAAACTCATCTTT
.,TRDV1,24,TRDJ1,TRDD3,CALGELSSYTPRILGDPYTDKLIF,TGTGCTCTTGGGGAACTTTCGTCCTACACTCCTAGGATACTGGGGGACCCGTACACCGATAAACTCATCTTT
.,TRDV1,22,TRDJ1,TRDD3,CALGERGPDLSTGGYQTDKLIF,TGTGCTCTTGGGGAACGGGGACCTGACCTGAGTACTGGGGGATACCAGACCGATAAACTCATCTTT
.,TRDV1,21,TRDJ1,TRDD3,CALGAQCSGVATGGYEHKLIF,TGTGCTCTTGGGGCCCAGTGTTCCGGAGTGGCTACTGGGGGATACGAGCATAAACTCATCTTT
.,TRDV1,16,TRDJ1,TRDD3,CALGELTLGATDKLIF,TGTGCTCTTGGGGAACTAACACTGGGGGCCACCGATAAACTCATCTTT
few,TRDV1,22,TRDJ1,TRDD3,CALGEPEVILRPGGYHTDKLIF,TGTGCTCTTGGGGAACCGGAAGTTATCCTACGCCCTGGGGGATACCACACCGATAAACTCATCTTT
.,TRDV1,24,TRDJ1,TRDD3,CALGGHRPEPSPTGGCKYTDKLIF,TGTGCTCTTGGGGGACATCGCCCAGAGCCTTCGCCTACTGGGGGATGTAAGTACACCGATAAACTCATCTTT
few,TRDV1,23,TRDJ1,TRDD3,CALGEPPSCSTGGYSIHTDKLIF,TGTGCTCTTGGGGAACCCCCCTCTTGTTCCACTGGGGGATATAGCATTCACACCGATAAACTCATCTTT